A selection of T cell receptor beta chains follows, all from one sample in a study of T cell responses to AZD1222 COVID-19 vaccine. Libraries were prepared by immunoSEQ multiplex PCR; TCRdb keeps only in-frame clonotypes and omits some of them. The repertoire holds about 170,000 clones, with roughly 89% as singletons. Sequencing used peripheral blood, obtained on day 0 of AZD1222 vaccination. The receptors shown here come from an adult in good health. Each CDR3 is given with its conserved first and last residue. The D gene is left open where the match is weak. Where a row states a size, it is once, few, many or the class of an expanded clone; other rows omit it.

.	TRBV11-2	TRBJ1-3	.	TGTGCCAGCAGCCGGACTTACTCTGGAAACACCATATATTTT	CASSRTYSGNTIYF
few	TRBV7-9	TRBJ1-1	.	TGTGCCAGCAGCTTAGGCCTTGGTTCGACATCGAACACTGAAGCTTTCTTT	CASSLGLGSTSNTEAFF
.	TRBV5-4	TRBJ1-1	.	TGTGCCAGCAGCTTGGGGGGCCTGGTCCGGGGGACTGAAGCTTTCTTT	CASSLGGLVRGTEAFF
.	TRBV19	TRBJ2-1	TRBD2	TGTGCCAGTAGGCGGACTAGCGGTTACAATGAGCAGTTCTTC	CASRRTSGYNEQFF
.	TRBV5-6	TRBJ1-2	TRBD1	TGTGCCAGCAGCTTAATACGACAGGGGGCGAGGTATGGCTACACCTTC	CASSLIRQGARYGYTF
.	TRBV7-2	TRBJ1-2	.	TGTGCCAGCAGCTTCCCCAATGGTCAAGGCTACACCTTC	CASSFPNGQGYTF
.	TRBV4-2	TRBJ1-2	TRBD1	TGTGCCAGCAGCCAAGATTCGGGGACAGGGACTACTAACTATGGCTACACCTTC	CASSQDSGTGTTNYGYTF
.	TRBV5-1	TRBJ2-3	.	TGCGCCAGCAGCCGAACAGATACGCAGTATTTT	CASSRTDTQYF
.	TRBV7-6	TRBJ2-1	TRBD1	TGTGCCAGCAGCAGGGACAGGGGGCTTGACAATGAGCAGTTCTTC	CASSRDRGLDNEQFF
.	TRBV7-2	TRBJ1-1	.	TGTGCCAGCAGCATCGGGAGACCCAAGAACACTGAAGCTTTCTTT	CASSIGRPKNTEAFF
.	TRBV5-1	TRBJ2-3	TRBD2	TGCGCCAGCAGCCGGGGACTAGCGGGGATAGATACGCAGTATTTT	CASSRGLAGIDTQYF
.	TRBV5-1	TRBJ2-6	.	TGCGCCAGCAGATCTTCTGGGGCCAACGTCCTGACTTTC	CASRSSGANVLTF
.	TRBV6-5	TRBJ1-2	.	TGTGCCACCCACTTAGGGTATGGCTACACCTTC	CATHLGYGYTF
.	TRBV27	TRBJ2-7	.	TGTGCCAGCAGTCATGGGACGGCTTACGAGCAGTACTTC	CASSHGTAYEQYF
.	TRBV3-1/TRBV3-2	TRBJ2-5	TRBD1	TGTGCCAGCAGCCAAGTAGGGGGCAGGGGGAAGACCCAGTACTTC	CASSQVGGRGKTQYF
.	TRBV6-1	TRBJ1-1	.	TGTGCCAGCAGTGAGCGTACAGTTTACACTGAAGCTTTCTTT	CASSERTVYTEAFF
.	TRBV9	TRBJ2-1	TRBD2	TGTGCCAGCAGCCCCGGGACTAGCGAAAACAATGAGCAGTTCTTC	CASSPGTSENNEQFF
once	TRBV5-1	TRBJ1-2	.	TGCGCCAGCAGCTTGGATCTTCGGCAGGGCCATGGCTACACCTTC	CASSLDLRQGHGYTF
.	TRBV19	TRBJ2-5	TRBD1	TGTGCCAGTAGGGCCTACGGGACAGGGGTCCAGGGGACCCAGTACTTC	CASRAYGTGVQGTQYF
.	TRBV6-5	TRBJ2-3	.	TGTGCCAGCAGACGCGACAGCACAGATACGCAGTATTTT	CASRRDSTDTQYF
.	TRBV15	TRBJ1-4	.	TGTGCCACCAGCGTACGACAGGCTGAAAAACTGTTTTTT	CATSVRQAEKLFF
.	TRBV7-7	TRBJ2-5	TRBD2	TGTGCTAGCAGCCCAGCCGGGGGGGGGCAAGAGACCCAGTACTTC	CASSPAGGGQETQYF
.	TRBV19	TRBJ1-1	TRBD1	TGTGCCAGTAGCCTACAGGGGGCCCCTGAAGCTTTCTTT	CASSLQGAPEAFF